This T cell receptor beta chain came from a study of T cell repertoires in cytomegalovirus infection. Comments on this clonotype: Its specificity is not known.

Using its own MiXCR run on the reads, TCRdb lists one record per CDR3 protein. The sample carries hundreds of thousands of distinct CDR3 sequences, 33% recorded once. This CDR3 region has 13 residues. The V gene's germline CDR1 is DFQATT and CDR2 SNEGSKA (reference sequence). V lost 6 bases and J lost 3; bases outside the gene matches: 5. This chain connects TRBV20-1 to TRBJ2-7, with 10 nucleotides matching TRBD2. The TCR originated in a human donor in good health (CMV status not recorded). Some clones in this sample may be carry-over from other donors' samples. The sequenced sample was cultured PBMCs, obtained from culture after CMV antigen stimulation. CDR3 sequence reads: CSAVLAGVYEQYF. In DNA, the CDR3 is TGCAGTGCCGTCCTAGCGGGAGTCTACGAGCAGTACTTC.